The source of this T cell receptor (beta chain) is a study of long-term antiretroviral therapy in people with HIV. Findings of the study overall: No data on ART adherence, viral resistance or therapy changes. Repertoires in HIV (unlike those of controls) had narrower CDR3 length ranges. Despite increasing after ART, diversity remained lower than that of transplant donor controls.

Germline V gives CDR1 SGHVS, CDR2 FQNEAQ. The CDR3 is 15 amino acids. The V gene end was trimmed by 0 bases and the J gene end by 7 bases; junction bases not matched to a gene: 4. This clone has only one observation. Its target is unknown. It was version v3.0 of the immunoSEQ assay that was run at survey level. Sequencing of each sample targeted about 40,000-50,000 T-cell genomes. The assay was immunoSEQ multiplex PCR, and TCRdb's table has in-frame clones only and misses some. The sample shows 25,000 to 35,000 clones, 97% of them seen only once. The chain links TRBV7-8 to TRBJ2-7; 12 positions agree with TRBD1. The sequencing used unsorted PBMCs, collected 6.9 years after starting antiretroviral therapy. This sequence was found in a man aged 25 to 45 with HIV. CDR3 sequence (DNA): TGTGCCAGCAGCTTAGCGGGACAGGGGGCGGGGGAGCAGTACTTC. The encoded protein is CASSLAGQGAGEQYF.